What follows are 9 T cell receptor beta chains derived from one specimen sequenced in a study of shared clonotypes between healthy human individuals. Generated by immunoSEQ multiplex PCR, the TCRdb table keeps only in-frame clones and is missing some. There are some 2.3 million clones in the sample; about 92% occur only once, and around 0.4% lies in the top ten. The material sequenced was naive CD4+ T cells from PBMCs. Subset in this sample: CD45RA+ positively selected. Receptors were obtained from a man between 18 and 29 years old in good health. Some clones in this sample may be carry-over from other donors' samples.

The chain recombines TRBV30 with TRBJ2-1; 11 bases map to TRBD2. Germline-derived CDR1 and CDR2 are GTSNPN and SVGIG (reference sequence). The CDR3 totals 17 residues. V lost 4 bases to trimming and J lost 2 bases; unmatched junction nucleotides: 10. The CDR3 nucleotides read TGTGCCTGGATAACTAGCGGGAGTCCCCACGCCTACAATGAGCAGTTCTTC. Its protein is CAWITSGSPHAYNEQFF.

The V gene is TRBV28, the J gene TRBJ2-3; D call uncertain. CDR3 length: 17 amino acids. V gave up 3 bases and J gave up 6 bases, with 22 bases separating them. CDR1 is MDHEN, CDR2 SYDVKM, per germline. CDR3 region: CASSLPRGSIYKDTQYF. In DNA form, the CDR3 reads TGTGCCAGCAGTTTGCCCCGAGGAAGCATCTACAAGGATACGCAGTATTTT.

About this clone: The sample holds other DNA sequences that translate to the same CDR3. The chain links TRBV11-3 to TRBJ2-1; no clear D gene. Germline-derived CDR1 and CDR2 are SGHNT and YENEEA. The CDR3 consists of 13 residues. The V and J ends lost 5 bases and 7 bases respectively, with 12 bases between them. The DNA for the CDR3 is TGTGCCAGCAGCCTCGGGCAAGGAAATGAGCAGTTCTTC. It encodes CASSLGQGNEQFF.

The chain is built from TRBV19 and TRBJ1-3; D remains unclear. Germline CDR1 and CDR2: LNHDA and SQIVND (reference sequence). The germline V and J ends were trimmed by 4 bases and 6 bases, with 4 bases remaining between them. The CDR3 runs 11 residues. This chain's CDR3 is CASSTSNTIYF. The CDR3 bases are TGTGCCAGTAGTACCTCAAACACCATATATTTT.

The chain is built from TRBV7-2 and TRBJ2-7; TRBD2 is a possible D gene (5 bases). The CDR3 runs to 15 residues. Germline V lookup: CDR1 SGHTA, CDR2 FQGNSA. With 4 bases removed from V and 1 base from J, the gap between germline ends came to 14 bases. CDR3 bases: TGTGCCAGCAGCTCCTTGCGGACGGGATCCTACGAGCAGTACTTC. Its translation is CASSSLRTGSYEQYF.

The gene calls are TRBV4-1 and TRBJ2-5, with D tentatively TRBD1 (6 bases). Germline values: CDR1 MGHRA, CDR2 YSYEKL. The germline V and J ends were trimmed by 0 bases and 5 bases, with 10 bases remaining between them. CDR3 length equals 14 residues. In nucleotides, the CDR3 is TGCGCCAGCAGCCAAGACAGGGGATCGGAGACCCAGTACTTC. As protein: CASSQDRGSETQYF.

This chain joins TRBV28 and TRBJ1-5, with no clear D. This CDR3 region has 15 residues. Trimming took off 6 bases at V and 7 bases at J, with 19 bases between the two ends. Germline loops: CDR1 MDHEN, CDR2 SYDVKM. The CDR3 DNA reads as TGTGCCAGCAGCCTCGCGGACGGCTTGAGGCAGCCCCAGCATTTT. Translation gives CASSLADGLRQPQHF.

This chain's CDR3 is CASSVDRLLNTEAFF. In DNA, the CDR3 is TGCGCCAGCAGCGTGGACAGGTTGTTGAACACTGAAGCTTTCTTT. V and J are TRBV5-1 and TRBJ1-1; 7 bases are a match to TRBD1. Per the germline V gene, CDR1 is SGHRS and CDR2 is YFSETQ. V was clipped by 4 bases and J by 0 bases; unmatched bases: 6. The CDR3 is made up of 15 amino acids.

The V and J genes are TRBV5-1 and TRBJ2-2, with 9 bases aligning to TRBD2. Germline-derived CDR1 and CDR2 are SGHRS and YFSETQ. The CDR3 has 15 residues. V shed 3 bases and J 6 bases; nucleotides not matched to a gene: 6. For the CDR3, the DNA is TGCGCCAGCAGCTCGAGTAGCGGGAGATCCGGGGAGCTGTTTTTT. This encodes CASSSSSGRSGELFF.